This is a list of T cell receptor beta chains from one sample in a study of blood T cells in healthy people across ages. TCRdb independently ran MiXCR on the 5' RACE reads; one entry per CDR3 protein. The sample holds about 1 million distinct CDR3 sequences, 40% to 50% seen once. Sequenced input: blood. Receptors originate from a woman aged 55-70 years in good health. Each CDR3 is given with its conserved first and last residue. The D gene is left open where the match is weak. The size field is filled for only some rows; it gives once, few, many or a size class.

J,V,D,size,DNA,CDR3
TRBJ2-3,TRBV25-1,NA,few,TGTGCCAGCAGTGAATGGCCTAGTTCTAGCACAGATACGCAGTATTTT,CASSEWPSSSTDTQYF
TRBJ2-5,TRBV3-1,NA,NA,TGTGCCAGCAGCCAAGAAGGGTGGTACCGCCAAGAGACCCAGTACTTC,CASSQEGWYRQETQYF
TRBJ2-3,TRBV5-1,TRBD2,NA,TGCGCCAGCACTTTTAGCCTAACTAGCGGGAGCACCGCAGATACGCAGTATTTT,CASTFSLTSGSTADTQYF
TRBJ2-3,TRBV5-1,NA,once,TGCGCCAGCAGCTTAGACCAGCCGACAGATACGCAGTATTTT,CASSLDQPTDTQYF
TRBJ2-3,TRBV20-1,NA,NA,TGCAGTGCTCGGACTACCCATACGCAGTATTTT,CSARTTHTQYF
TRBJ2-7,TRBV5-1,NA,NA,TGCGCCAGCAGCCCGGGACTCCCGGGCTCCTACGAGCAGTACTTC,CASSPGLPGSYEQYF
TRBJ1-5,TRBV12-3/TRBV12-4,NA,NA,TGTGCCAGCAAGCCCAGCGGGAATAGCAATCAGCCCCAGCATTTT,CASKPSGNSNQPQHF
TRBJ2-5,TRBV3-1,NA,NA,TGTGCCAGCAGCCAAGATGAGGTGTCAGCACAAGAGACCCAGTACTTC,CASSQDEVSAQETQYF
TRBJ2-1,TRBV9,NA,NA,TGTGCCAGCAGCGTAGTAGCGGATGGATACAATGAGCAGTTCTTC,CASSVVADGYNEQFF
TRBJ2-4,TRBV9,NA,NA,TGTGCCAGCAGCGAGGCAGCGGGCCTGCCAAACATTCAGTACTTC,CASSEAAGLPNIQYF
TRBJ2-7,TRBV10-3,NA,few,TGTGCCATCCGGGATCTCCGGGACTTAGCTTACGAGCAGTACTTC,CAIRDLRDLAYEQYF
TRBJ2-7,TRBV28,TRBD2,NA,TGTGCCAGCAGTTTCGTGGGACTAGCGGGAGACGAGCAGTACTTC,CASSFVGLAGDEQYF
TRBJ2-3,TRBV20-1,TRBD2,once,TGCAGTGCTAGGCAAGGGATCACTAGCGGGGTCTTAGATACGCAGTATTTT,CSARQGITSGVLDTQYF
TRBJ2-7,TRBV7-9,TRBD1,NA,TGTGCCAGCAGTCCACCAGGGGGCCTCTCCTACGAGCAGTACTTC,CASSPPGGLSYEQYF
TRBJ2-3,TRBV15,NA,NA,TGTGCCACCAGCAGAGATGACCGGCATACACTGTATTTT,CATSRDDRHTLYF
TRBJ2-7,TRBV6-5,NA,NA,TGTGCCAGCCGAGGGAGTAGCCACGAGCAGTACTTC,CASRGSSHEQYF
TRBJ2-1,TRBV7-3,NA,few,TGTGCCAGCAGCCCCGGCGGGATGGGGGCCGAGCAGTTCTTC,CASSPGGMGAEQFF
TRBJ2-3,TRBV6-2/TRBV6-3,TRBD2,NA,TGTGCCAGCAGTTACTCCCCGGGTAGCGGGAGCCTCACAGATACGCAGTATTTT,CASSYSPGSGSLTDTQYF
TRBJ2-2,TRBV5-1,NA,NA,TGCGCCAGCTCCGGAGGAGATCCCGCCGGGGAGCTGTTTTTT,CASSGGDPAGELFF
TRBJ2-1,TRBV5-1,TRBD2,NA,TGCGCCAGCAGCTTGGGACTAGCGGGAGATCCCAATGAGCAGTTCTTC,CASSLGLAGDPNEQFF
TRBJ1-6,TRBV27,NA,NA,TGTGCCAGCAGTTTCGCAAAAAGTTCACCCCTCCACTTT,CASSFAKSSPLHF
TRBJ2-5,TRBV15,TRBD1,NA,TGTGCCACCAGCAGCGACAGGGAAGAGACCCAGTACTTC,CATSSDREETQYF
TRBJ2-7,TRBV20-1,TRBD2,NA,TGCAGTGCTAGGAGGACTAGCGGGAAGATGTACGAGCAGTACTTC,CSARRTSGKMYEQYF
TRBJ2-2,TRBV6-2/TRBV6-3,TRBD2,NA,TGTGCCAGCTACTCGACCCGAGGGAGGGTGCACACCGGGGAGCTGTTTTTT,CASYSTRGRVHTGELFF
TRBJ2-3,TRBV14,NA,NA,TGTGCCAGCAGCCAAGCTCGGGATTGGAGCACAGATACGCAGTATTTT,CASSQARDWSTDTQYF
TRBJ2-5,TRBV7-9,TRBD2,NA,TGTGCCAGCAAAGGGACTAGCGGGAATAACCTTGAGCAGTACTTC,CASKGTSGNNLEQYF
TRBJ2-3,TRBV20-1,TRBD2,NA,TGCAGTGTTCCCAAGCGGGGGGGTACAGATACGCAGTATTTT,CSVPKRGGTDTQYF
TRBJ2-7,TRBV7-2,TRBD2,NA,TGTGCCAGCAGCTCCCGGGAGGTTTACGGGCAGTACTTC,CASSSREVYGQYF
TRBJ1-2,TRBV15,NA,NA,TGTGCCACCAGTCCCGGGGGGCTGAATGGCTACACCTTC,CATSPGGLNGYTF
TRBJ1-2,TRBV12-3/TRBV12-4,NA,NA,TGTGCCAGCAGTTTAATCGGTGTAGGCTACACCTTC,CASSLIGVGYTF
TRBJ2-7,TRBV14,NA,once,TGTGCCAGCAGCCAAGGGCGGGTACTTACCTACGAGCAGTACTTC,CASSQGRVLTYEQYF
TRBJ1-5,TRBV12-3/TRBV12-4,NA,NA,TGTGCCAGCAGCTCCGGGATCGGGGGGAAGCCCCAGCATTTT,CASSSGIGGKPQHF
TRBJ2-4,TRBV7-8,NA,once,TGTGCCAGCAGCTTAGGCCACTCCTACGGGCAGTACTTC,CASSLGHSYGQYF
TRBJ2-3,TRBV18,NA,NA,TGTGCCAGCTCACCGTCAAACACAGATACGCAGTATTTT,CASSPSNTDTQYF
TRBJ2-3,TRBV20-1,NA,NA,TGCAGTGCAATACTTCCGGGACACAGCACAGATACGCAGTATTTT,CSAILPGHSTDTQYF
TRBJ2-1,TRBV7-9,TRBD2,NA,TGTGCCATGAGGGGCGGGAGGATGGGCAATGAGCAGTTCTTC,CAMRGGRMGNEQFF
TRBJ2-1,TRBV4-1,TRBD2,once,TGCGCCAGCAGCCAAGAGCTAGCGGGAGTGTATGAGCAGTTCTTC,CASSQELAGVYEQFF
TRBJ2-3,TRBV28,NA,few,TGTGCCAGCAGTATCGATTGGTCCACAGATACGCAGTATTTT,CASSIDWSTDTQYF
TRBJ2-2,TRBV4-1,NA,NA,TGCGCCAGCAGCCAAGATGGTGACGGGGCGAACACCGGGGAGCTGTTTTTT,CASSQDGDGANTGELFF
TRBJ1-3,TRBV20-1,NA,NA,TGCAGTGCTAGAGCAGCCGGGGGAGGAAACACCATATATTTT,CSARAAGGGNTIYF
TRBJ2-2,TRBV3-1,TRBD2,NA,TGTGCCAGCAGCCCACTAGCGGGAAGAACCGGGGAGCTGTTTTTT,CASSPLAGRTGELFF
TRBJ2-1,TRBV20-1,TRBD2,few,TGCAGCTGCGAGGCGGGAGGGGAAATTAACCTAAGCTCCCACAATGAGCAGTTCTTC,CSCEAGGEINLSSHNEQFF
TRBJ2-7,TRBV14,NA,few,TGTGCCAGCAGCCAAACCCGGAACCTATACGAGCAGTACTTC,CASSQTRNLYEQYF
TRBJ2-1,TRBV6-1,TRBD2,NA,TGTGCCAGCAAAGATTCCGGTGGGGTAGCGGGAAACAATGAGCAGTTCTTC,CASKDSGGVAGNNEQFF
TRBJ2-7,TRBV28,NA,many,TGTGCCAGCAGTTTGTTGCACCAATACGAGCAGTACTTC,CASSLLHQYEQYF
TRBJ1-6,TRBV6-2/TRBV6-3,NA,few,TGTGCCAGCAGTTGGACAGCGAATTCACCCCTCCACTTT,CASSWTANSPLHF
TRBJ2-4,TRBV29-1,NA,NA,TGCAGCGTTGAAATTGGCAGGGGATCGGGAAACATTCAGTACTTC,CSVEIGRGSGNIQYF
TRBJ2-7,TRBV29-1,TRBD2,once,TGCAGCGTTTTTCAGGGGTTGGGGTCTAGCGGGAGGGTCTACAATGAGCAGTACTTC,CSVFQGLGSSGRVYNEQYF
TRBJ1-2,TRBV7-9,NA,NA,TGTGCCAGCAGCCAGCAGGTGCGGGTCTTCTATGGCTACACCTTC,CASSQQVRVFYGYTF
TRBJ2-7,TRBV6-5,TRBD2,few,TGTGCCAGCAGTTACGAGACTAGCGGGCCCTACGAGCAGTACTTC,CASSYETSGPYEQYF
TRBJ2-3,TRBV11-2,NA,NA,TGTGCCAGCAAGGGGCCAGATACGCAGTATTTT,CASKGPDTQYF
TRBJ2-3,TRBV5-6,NA,once,TGTGCCAGCAGCAGCGGGACAGAAGGCACAGATACGCAGTATTTT,CASSSGTEGTDTQYF
TRBJ2-7,TRBV2,NA,NA,TGTGCCAGCAGTGGAGGGGTAGCTGAAAGCTCCTACGAGCAGTACTTC,CASSGGVAESSYEQYF
TRBJ2-1,TRBV28,NA,few,TGTGCCAGCACCCACGGTAGGGGGGACAATGAGCAGTTCTTC,CASTHGRGDNEQFF
TRBJ1-2,TRBV14,NA,few,TGTGCCAGCAGCCAAGATCCAAGGGATCACTATGGCTACACCTTC,CASSQDPRDHYGYTF
TRBJ1-1,TRBV7-6,NA,few,TGTGCCAGCAGCTTAAATACGAACACTGAAGCTTTCTTT,CASSLNTNTEAFF